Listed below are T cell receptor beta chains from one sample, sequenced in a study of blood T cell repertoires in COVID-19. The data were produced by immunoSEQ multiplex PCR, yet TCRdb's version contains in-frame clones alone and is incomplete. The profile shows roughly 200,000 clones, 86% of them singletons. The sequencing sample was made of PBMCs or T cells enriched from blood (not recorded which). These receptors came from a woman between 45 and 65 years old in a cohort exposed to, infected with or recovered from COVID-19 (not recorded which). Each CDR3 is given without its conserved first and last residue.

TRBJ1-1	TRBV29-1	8	SVGDRDSF
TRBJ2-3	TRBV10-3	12	ASHSGPSTDTQY
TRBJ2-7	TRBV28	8	ASSRNEQY
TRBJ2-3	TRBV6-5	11	ASPGGNADTQY
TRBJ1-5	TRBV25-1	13	ASSALTGSNQPQH
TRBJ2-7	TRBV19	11	ASFGPGDYEQY
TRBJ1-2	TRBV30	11	AWSRDSTYGYT
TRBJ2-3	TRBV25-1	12	ASSEFKEADTQY
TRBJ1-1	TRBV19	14	ASSIPRQGAGTEAF
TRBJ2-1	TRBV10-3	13	AISEGLAGNNEQF
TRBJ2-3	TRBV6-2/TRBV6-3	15	ASSSDSQLKGADTQY
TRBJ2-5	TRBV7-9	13	ASSRRSGVQETQY
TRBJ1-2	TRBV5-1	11	ASSLGQAHGYT
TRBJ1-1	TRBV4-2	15	ASSPDTGGGSNTEAF
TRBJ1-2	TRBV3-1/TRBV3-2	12	ASSPPGHRIGYT
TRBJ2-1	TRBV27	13	ASSYGGGAWNEQF
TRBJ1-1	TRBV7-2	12	ASSLLGGDTEAF
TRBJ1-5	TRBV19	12	ASADRGTDQPQH
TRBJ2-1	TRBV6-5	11	ASSSARVNEQF
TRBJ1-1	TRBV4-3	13	ASSQDRGRNTEAF
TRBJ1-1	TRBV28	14	ASSFGVTQGRTEAF
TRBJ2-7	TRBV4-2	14	ASSQASGGATYEQY
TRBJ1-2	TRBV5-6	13	ASSLGVQGMNGYT
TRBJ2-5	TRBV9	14	ASSDRLAGAGETQY
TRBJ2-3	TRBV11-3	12	ASSLEAGTDTQY
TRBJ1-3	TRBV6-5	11	ASEDPNRALGY
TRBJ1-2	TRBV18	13	ASSLGQGTNYGYT
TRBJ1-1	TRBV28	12	ASSLLSGGAEAF
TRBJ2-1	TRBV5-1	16	ASSLGTSGGRIDNEQF
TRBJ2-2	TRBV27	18	ASSLRGGRGTFANTGELF
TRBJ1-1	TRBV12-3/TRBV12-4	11	ASSLTRGTEAF
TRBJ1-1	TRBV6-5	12	ASRSTGLVTEAF
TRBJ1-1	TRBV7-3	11	ASSRGQGTEAF
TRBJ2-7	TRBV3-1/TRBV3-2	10	ASSHISYEQY
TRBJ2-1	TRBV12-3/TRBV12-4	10	ASSLGTGGLF
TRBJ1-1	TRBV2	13	ASRLEGGENTEAF
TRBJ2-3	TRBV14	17	ASSQFRTSGGAFTDTQY
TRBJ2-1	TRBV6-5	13	ASALDPRQRNEQF
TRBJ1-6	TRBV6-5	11	ASSAGENSPLH
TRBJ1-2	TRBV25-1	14	ASSDPATQGRYGYT
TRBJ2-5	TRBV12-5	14	ASGLVQGPAQETQY
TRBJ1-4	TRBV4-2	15	ASSHGTGSMANEKLF
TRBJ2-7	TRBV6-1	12	ASSTWRVLYEQY
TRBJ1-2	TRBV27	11	ASSLRGIYGYT
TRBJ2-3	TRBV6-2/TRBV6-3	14	ASSLAGRISTDTQY
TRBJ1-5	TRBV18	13	ASSPGTGAVQPQH
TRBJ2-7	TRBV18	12	ASSPRTGGYEQY
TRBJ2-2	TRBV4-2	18	ASSQDRAGWSTPPTGELF
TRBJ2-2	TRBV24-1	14	ATSDNPSGGTGELF